These T cell receptor beta chains were read from a single sample in a study of blood T cell repertoires in COVID-19. The data were produced by immunoSEQ multiplex PCR, yet TCRdb's version contains in-frame clones alone and is incomplete. The data contain over 120,000 clones, roughly 80% of them singletons. Sequencing was done on a sample of peripheral blood. Every receptor here comes from a human donor in a cohort sampled during active COVID-19. Each CDR3 is given with its conserved first and last residue. A D gene is named only where the DNA matches it firmly. Clone size is given for some rows only: seen once, a few or many times, or a class if the clone is expanded.

j_call clone_size v_call d_call cdr3_nt cdr3_aa
TRBJ1-1 . TRBV5-1 . TGCGCCAGCAGCCAAGAAACAGGGATCGACACTGAAGCTTTCTTT CASSQETGIDTEAFF
TRBJ2-5 . TRBV5-1 TRBD1 TGCGCCAGCAGCTTGCAGGGGGCGGCCGGAGAGACCCAGTACTTC CASSLQGAAGETQYF
TRBJ1-2 few TRBV6-1 . TGTGCCAGCAGTGAGGAGGGTGTGAGGGGCTACACCTTC CASSEEGVRGYTF
TRBJ1-1 . TRBV6-4 TRBD1 TGTGCCAGCAGTGGCCCCTTGGGACAGGGGGAATATTGGAACACTGAAGCTTTCTTT CASSGPLGQGEYWNTEAFF
TRBJ2-7 few TRBV11-2 . TGTGCCAGCAGCTTAAACAGAAACTCCTACGAGCAGTACTTC CASSLNRNSYEQYF
TRBJ1-2 once TRBV18 . TGTGCCAGCTCACCACCGTTAGCAGGGATGGACTATGGCTACACCTTC CASSPPLAGMDYGYTF
TRBJ2-1 . TRBV24-1 TRBD2 TGTGCCACCAGTGATCGACTAGCGGGAGAGAATGAGCAGTTCTTC CATSDRLAGENEQFF
TRBJ1-5 few TRBV7-2 TRBD1 TGTGCCAGCAGCTTATTCACAGGGGTGAGCTTAAGACAGCCCCAGCATTTT CASSLFTGVSLRQPQHF
TRBJ1-1 . TRBV28 TRBD1 TGTGCCAGCAGAAAGGGGGCCCCTGGAAACCTTGAAGCTTTCTTT CASRKGAPGNLEAFF
TRBJ2-1 . TRBV5-4 TRBD2 TGTGCCAGCAGCGCCGGGACTAGCGGGAATGAGCAGTTCTTC CASSAGTSGNEQFF
TRBJ1-2 . TRBV6-5 . TGTGCCAGCAGTTACCTACAGGGAGTACTAAGCTATGGCTACACCTTC CASSYLQGVLSYGYTF
TRBJ1-1 once TRBV29-1 . TGCAGCGTTGAACAAGCCTCGAACACTGAAGCTTTCTTT CSVEQASNTEAFF
TRBJ1-6 . TRBV2 . TGTGCCAGCAGCGGACAGAGCTCCTATAATTCACCCCTCCACTTT CASSGQSSYNSPLHF
TRBJ2-7 few TRBV28 TRBD2 TGTGCCAGCAGTGCGGGGGCCTACGAGCAGTACTTC CASSAGAYEQYF
TRBJ2-5 . TRBV5-4 TRBD2 TGTGCCAGCAGCCTGGGGGGGGACCTCCAAGAGACCCAGTACTTC CASSLGGDLQETQYF
TRBJ1-4 . TRBV5-1 TRBD1 TGCGCCAGCAGCCTCGGACAGGTAAGGACTAATGAAAAACTGTTTTTT CASSLGQVRTNEKLFF
TRBJ2-5 . TRBV9 TRBD2 TGTGCCAGCAGCTTTAGCGGGGGGGCCCGAGAGACCCAGTACTTC CASSFSGGARETQYF
TRBJ2-1 . TRBV6-5 TRBD2 TGTGCCAGCAGTTCTGTAGCGGGAGTCGTCAATGAGCAGTTCTTC CASSSVAGVVNEQFF
TRBJ1-5 . TRBV28 TRBD1 TGTGCCAGCAGCCGCGGGACAGCATCGCGCAATCAGCCCCAGCATTTT CASSRGTASRNQPQHF
TRBJ2-3 . TRBV9 TRBD2 TGTGCCAGCAGCACCTTGGGACTAGCGGGAGGAACAGATACGCAGTATTTT CASSTLGLAGGTDTQYF
TRBJ1-1 . TRBV19 . TGTGCCAGTAGTAGTGACAGATACACTGAAGCTTTCTTT CASSSDRYTEAFF
TRBJ1-2 . TRBV29-1 . TGCAGCGAATTTCGACAGCCCTATGGCTACACCTTC CSEFRQPYGYTF
TRBJ2-4 . TRBV11-2 TRBD1 TGTGCCAGCAGCCTCGGACAGGGCTGGGTCAAAAACATTCAGTACTTC CASSLGQGWVKNIQYF
TRBJ1-4 . TRBV18 . TGTGCCAGCTCACCAATCTCCAACCGGGGGGAAAAACTGTTTTTT CASSPISNRGEKLFF
TRBJ2-3 . TRBV18 . TGTGCCAGCTCACGGGGCCTGGGGGGGCCGGGCACAGATACGCAGTATTTT CASSRGLGGPGTDTQYF
TRBJ1-5 . TRBV10-3 . TGTGCCATCAGTGAGTCTTTGTTACACAATCAGCCCCAGCATTTT CAISESLLHNQPQHF
TRBJ2-1 once TRBV6-5 . TGTGCCAGCAGGAGAGATCCCGTTGAGCAGTTCTTC CASRRDPVEQFF
TRBJ1-3 few TRBV30 TRBD1 TGTGCCTGGAGTGCAAGGACAGGGAGAAACACCATATATTTT CAWSARTGRNTIYF
TRBJ1-5 few TRBV19 . TGTGCCAGTAGGCACGGACAGCAGGGCAATCAGCCCCAGCATTTT CASRHGQQGNQPQHF
TRBJ2-2 . TRBV19 TRBD1 TGTGCCAGTACCGACAGGGCTGTTCGGGACACCGGGGAGCTGTTTTTT CASTDRAVRDTGELFF
TRBJ2-7 . TRBV3-1/TRBV3-2 TRBD2 TGTGCCAGCAGCCAATCCCCCCCAGGACTAGCGGGGGGGCCCCTATACTCCTACGAGCAGTACTTC CASSQSPPGLAGGPLYSYEQYF
TRBJ2-5 . TRBV9 TRBD2 TGTGCCAGCAGCGTAGGACTAGCGGGGAGCCAAGAGACCCAGTACTTC CASSVGLAGSQETQYF
TRBJ1-1 few TRBV29-1 . TGCAGCGCCGTAGGGGACTTGGGGACTGAAGCTTTCTTT CSAVGDLGTEAFF
TRBJ1-6 . TRBV30 . TGTGCCTGGAGCCCTGGGGGGACCCCTCGATTGAACCACTTT CAWSPGGTPRLNHF
TRBJ1-1 . TRBV5-1 . TGCGCCAGCAGAGGACGGGGGAACACTGAAGCTTTCTTT CASRGRGNTEAFF
TRBJ2-2 . TRBV5-4 . TGTGCCAGCAGCCGAGACAGTGGCGGAGGGGAGCTGTTTTTT CASSRDSGGGELFF
TRBJ2-4 . TRBV7-2 . TGTGCCAGCAGCCACGGGGGGCTAGCCAAAAACATTCAGTACTTC CASSHGGLAKNIQYF
TRBJ1-1 many TRBV6-5 TRBD1 TGTGCCAGCACCAGACAGGGTTGGGACACTGAAGCTTTCTTT CASTRQGWDTEAFF
TRBJ2-3 . TRBV18 . TGTGCCAGCGCGGGAAGGCATAAGGAAGATACGCAGTATTTT CASAGRHKEDTQYF
TRBJ2-7 . TRBV2 . TGTGCCAGCAGTGGCGATACACAGTCCTACGAGCAGTACTTC CASSGDTQSYEQYF
TRBJ2-6 . TRBV5-6 TRBD1 TGTGCCAGCAGCTTCCGGGACAGGGGTTGGTCTGGGGCCAACGTCCTGACTTTC CASSFRDRGWSGANVLTF